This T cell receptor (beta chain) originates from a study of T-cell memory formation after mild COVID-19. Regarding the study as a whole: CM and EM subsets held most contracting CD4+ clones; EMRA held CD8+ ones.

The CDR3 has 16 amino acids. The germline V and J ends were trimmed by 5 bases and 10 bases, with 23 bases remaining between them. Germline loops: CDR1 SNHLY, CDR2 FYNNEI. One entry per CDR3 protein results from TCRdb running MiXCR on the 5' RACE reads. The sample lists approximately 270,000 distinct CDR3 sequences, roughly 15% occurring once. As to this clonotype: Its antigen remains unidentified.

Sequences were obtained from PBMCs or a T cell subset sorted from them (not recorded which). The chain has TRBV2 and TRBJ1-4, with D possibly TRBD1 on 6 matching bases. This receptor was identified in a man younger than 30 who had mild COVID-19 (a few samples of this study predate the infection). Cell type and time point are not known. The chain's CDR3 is CASSNNGVRGGGKLFF. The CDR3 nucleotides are TGTGCCAGCAGTAATAATGGTGTCAGGGGCGGGGGAAAACTGTTTTTT.